This T cell receptor (beta chain) was recovered during a study of Ad26.COV2.S vaccination and SARS-CoV-2 variants. The wider study: Ad26.COV2.S shots went into the muscle once or twice, 56 days apart.

On this clone: Its specificity is unknown.

Using immunoSEQ multiplex PCR, the repertoire was profiled, and TCRdb retains in-frame clones only, with some absent. Of around 380,000 clones in the sample, approximately 91% were seen once. Points from the study as a whole: Responses of T cells in total may have been underestimated by the TCR breadth and depth analyses.

Indicated treatment: roughly 18 received Ad26.COV2.S at low or high dose, single or two shots; several received placebo; per-sample allocation not given. Following the first vaccine or placebo injection, samples were taken on day 63. This CDR3 contains 15 residues. Per the germline V gene, CDR1 is SGHRS and CDR2 is YFSETQ. Unmatched junction bases numbered 12, after V lost 5 bases and J lost 8 bases. V gene TRBV5-1 combines with J gene TRBJ2-1, with 8 bases matching TRBD2. This sample comprised peripheral blood, obtained in a trial of Ad26.COV2.S vaccine versus placebo. This TCR was recovered from a person aged 18 to 59 who received the Ad26.COV2.S COVID-19 vaccine or a placebo. The CDR3 DNA reads as TGCGCCAGCAGAGTACGGGGGGGCCTCGGTGATGAGCAGTTCTTC. Translated, it gives CASRVRGGLGDEQFF. Filled out from reference TRBV5-1 and TRBJ2-1, the complete variable domain reads KAGVTQTPRYLIKTRGQQVTLSCSPISGHRSVSWYQQTPGQGLQFLFEYFSETQRNKGNFPGRFSGRQFSNSRSEMNVSTLELGDSALYLCASRVRGGLGDEQFFGPGTRLTVL.